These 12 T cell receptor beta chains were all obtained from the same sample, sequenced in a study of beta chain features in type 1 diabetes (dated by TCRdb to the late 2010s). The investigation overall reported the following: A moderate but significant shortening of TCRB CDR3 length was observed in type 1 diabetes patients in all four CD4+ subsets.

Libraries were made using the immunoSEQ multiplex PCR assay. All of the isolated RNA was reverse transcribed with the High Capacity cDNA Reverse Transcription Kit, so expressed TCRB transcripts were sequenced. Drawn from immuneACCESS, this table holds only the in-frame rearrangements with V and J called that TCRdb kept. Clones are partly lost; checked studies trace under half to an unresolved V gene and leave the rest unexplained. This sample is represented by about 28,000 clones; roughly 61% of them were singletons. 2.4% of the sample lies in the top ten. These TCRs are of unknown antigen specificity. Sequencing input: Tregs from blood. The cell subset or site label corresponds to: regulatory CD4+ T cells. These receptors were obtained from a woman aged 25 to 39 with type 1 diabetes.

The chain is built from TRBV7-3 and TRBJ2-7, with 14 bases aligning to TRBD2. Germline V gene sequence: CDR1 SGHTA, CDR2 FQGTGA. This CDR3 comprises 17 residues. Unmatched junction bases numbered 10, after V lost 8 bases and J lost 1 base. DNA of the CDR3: TGTGCCAGCCAGGGGATAGGACTAGCGGGAGGATCCTACGAGCAGTACTTC. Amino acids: CASQGIGLAGGSYEQYF.

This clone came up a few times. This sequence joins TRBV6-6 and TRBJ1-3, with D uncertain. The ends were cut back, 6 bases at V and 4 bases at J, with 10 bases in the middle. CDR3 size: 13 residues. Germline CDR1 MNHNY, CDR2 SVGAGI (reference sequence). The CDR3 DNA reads TGTGCCAGCAGGAGGTTGACCGGAAACACCATATATTTT. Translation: CASRRLTGNTIYF.

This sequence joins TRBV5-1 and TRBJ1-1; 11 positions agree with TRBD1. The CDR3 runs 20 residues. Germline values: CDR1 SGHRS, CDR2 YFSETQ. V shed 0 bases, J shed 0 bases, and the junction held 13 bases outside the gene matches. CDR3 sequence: CASSLGTGGFGVVMNTEAFF. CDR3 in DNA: TGCGCCAGCAGCTTGGGGACAGGGGGCTTTGGAGTAGTCATGAACACTGAAGCTTTCTTT.

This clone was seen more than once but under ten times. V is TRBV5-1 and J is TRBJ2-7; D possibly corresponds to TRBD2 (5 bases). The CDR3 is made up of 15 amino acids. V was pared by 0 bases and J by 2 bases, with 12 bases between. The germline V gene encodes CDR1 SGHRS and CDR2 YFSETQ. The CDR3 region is CASSLGGLATYEQYF. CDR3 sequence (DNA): TGCGCCAGCAGCTTGGGCGGGCTAGCCACCTACGAGCAGTACTTC.

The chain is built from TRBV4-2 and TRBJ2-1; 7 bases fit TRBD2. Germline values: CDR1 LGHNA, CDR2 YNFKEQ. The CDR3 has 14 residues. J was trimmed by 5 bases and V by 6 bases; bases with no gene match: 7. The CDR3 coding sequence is TGTGCCAGCAGAGGGCCCCGGGGGGACAATGAGCAGTTCTTC. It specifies CASRGPRGDNEQFF.

CDR3 residues: CASSYTSGTDTQYF. The CDR3 bases are TGTGCCAGCAGTTATACTAGCGGCACAGATACGCAGTATTTT. The chain joins TRBV2 to TRBJ2-3, with 7 bases that match TRBD2. Germline CDR1 reads SNHLY; CDR2 reads FYNNEI. The CDR3 loop spans 14 amino acids. V shed 5 bases and J 1 base; nucleotides not matched to a gene: 3.

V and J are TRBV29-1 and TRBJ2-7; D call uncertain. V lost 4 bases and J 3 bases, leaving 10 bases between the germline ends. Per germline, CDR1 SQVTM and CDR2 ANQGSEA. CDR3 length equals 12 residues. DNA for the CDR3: TGCAGCGTTGTTTCCGGCGGCTACGAGCAGTACTTC. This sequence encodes CSVVSGGYEQYF.

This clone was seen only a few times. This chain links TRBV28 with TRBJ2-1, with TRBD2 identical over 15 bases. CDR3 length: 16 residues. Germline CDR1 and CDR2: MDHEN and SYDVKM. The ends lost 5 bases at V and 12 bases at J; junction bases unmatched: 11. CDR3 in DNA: TGTGCCAGCAGTGGGGGGGGACTAGCGGGAGGAGTAGGGCAGTTCTTC. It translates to CASSGGGLAGGVGQFF.

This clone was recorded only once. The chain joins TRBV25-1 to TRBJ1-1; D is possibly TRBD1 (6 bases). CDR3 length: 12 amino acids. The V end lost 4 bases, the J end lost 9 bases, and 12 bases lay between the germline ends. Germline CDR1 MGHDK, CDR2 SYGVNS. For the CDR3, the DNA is TGTGCCAGCAGTGCACCGGGACAAAAAGCTTTCTTT. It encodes CASSAPGQKAFF.

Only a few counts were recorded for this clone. The CDR3 DNA sequence: TGTGCCAGCAGTTACCCTGGCAGGGGTCGTGAAAAACTGTTTTTT. This gives the protein CASSYPGRGREKLFF. The V and J genes are TRBV6-6 and TRBJ1-4; D may be TRBD1 (6 bases). This CDR3 is built from 15 residues. Germline V gene data show CDR1 as MNHNY and CDR2 as SVGAGI (reference sequence). Trimming pared 2 bases from V and 7 bases from J, leaving 14 bases between.

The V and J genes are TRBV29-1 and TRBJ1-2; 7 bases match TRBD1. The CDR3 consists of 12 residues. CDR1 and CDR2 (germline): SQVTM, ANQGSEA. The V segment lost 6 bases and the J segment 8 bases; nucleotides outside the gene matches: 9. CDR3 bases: TGCAGCGTCTTGACAGGGAATAGGGGCTACACCTTC. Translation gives CSVLTGNRGYTF.

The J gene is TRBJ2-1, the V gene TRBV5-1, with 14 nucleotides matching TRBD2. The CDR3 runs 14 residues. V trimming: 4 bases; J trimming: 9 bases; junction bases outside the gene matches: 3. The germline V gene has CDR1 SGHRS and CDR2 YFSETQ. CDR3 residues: CASSGTSGRSEQFF. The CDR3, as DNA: TGCGCCAGCAGCGGGACTAGCGGGAGAAGTGAGCAGTTCTTC.